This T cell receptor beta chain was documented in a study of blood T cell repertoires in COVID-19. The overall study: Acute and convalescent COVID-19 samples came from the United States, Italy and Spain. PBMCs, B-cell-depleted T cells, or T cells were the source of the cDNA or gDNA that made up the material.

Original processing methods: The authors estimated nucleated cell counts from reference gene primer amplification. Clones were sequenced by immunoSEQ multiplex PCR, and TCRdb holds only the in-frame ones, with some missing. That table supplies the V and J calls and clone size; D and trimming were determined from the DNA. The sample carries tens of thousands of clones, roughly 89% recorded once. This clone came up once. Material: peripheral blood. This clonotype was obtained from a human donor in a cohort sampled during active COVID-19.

CDR3: CASRGAASWTEAFF. CDR3 DNA: TGTGCCAGCAGAGGAGCGGCCTCGTGGACTGAAGCTTTCTTT. This sequence joins TRBV6-5 and TRBJ1-1, with D hard to call. The germline V gene encodes CDR1 MNHEY and CDR2 SVGAGI. V was trimmed by 6 bases and J by 5 bases, leaving 16 bases between them. This CDR3 spans 14 amino acids.